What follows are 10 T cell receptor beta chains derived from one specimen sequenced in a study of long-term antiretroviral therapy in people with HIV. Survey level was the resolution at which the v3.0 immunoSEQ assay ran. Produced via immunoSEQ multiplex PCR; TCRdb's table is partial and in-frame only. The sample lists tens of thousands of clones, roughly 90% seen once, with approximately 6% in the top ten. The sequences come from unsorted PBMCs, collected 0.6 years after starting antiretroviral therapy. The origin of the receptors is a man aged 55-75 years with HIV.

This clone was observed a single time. In DNA form, the CDR3 reads TGCGCCAGCAGCTTGGAATCCAGAAACACCATATATTTT. This sequence encodes CASSLESRNTIYF. J is TRBJ1-3 and V is TRBV5-1; D is unresolved. Germline V gives CDR1 SGHRS, CDR2 YFSETQ. This CDR3 region has 13 residues. V shed 0 bases and J shed 5 bases, with 6 bases lying between them.

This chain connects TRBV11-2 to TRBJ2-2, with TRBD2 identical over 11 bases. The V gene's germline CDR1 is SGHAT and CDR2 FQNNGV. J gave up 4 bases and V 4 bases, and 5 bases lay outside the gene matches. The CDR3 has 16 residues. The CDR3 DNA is TGTGCCAGCAGCTACACTAGCGGGAGTGTCACCGGGGAGCTGTTTTTT. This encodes CASSYTSGSVTGELFF.

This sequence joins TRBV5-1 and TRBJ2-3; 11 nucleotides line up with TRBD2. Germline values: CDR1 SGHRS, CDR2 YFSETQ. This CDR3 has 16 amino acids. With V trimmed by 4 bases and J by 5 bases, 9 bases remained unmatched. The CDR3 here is CASSNSGGAGGDTQYF. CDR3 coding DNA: TGCGCCAGCAGCAATAGCGGGGGGGCAGGGGGAGATACGCAGTATTTT.

CDR3 region: CASSLGSNSPLHF. The CDR3 DNA reads TGTGCCAGCAGCTTGGGGAGTAATTCACCCCTCCACTTT. The chain recombines TRBV6-5 with TRBJ1-6; no reliable D call. The CDR3 sequence is 13 residues long. Trimming took off 6 bases at V and 6 bases at J, with 9 bases between the two ends. Germline V gene lookup returns CDR1 MNHEY and CDR2 SVGAGI.

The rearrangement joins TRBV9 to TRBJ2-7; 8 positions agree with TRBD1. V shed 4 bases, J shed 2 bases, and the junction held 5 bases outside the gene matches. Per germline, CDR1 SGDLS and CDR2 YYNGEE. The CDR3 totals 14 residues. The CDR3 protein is CASSLGQGAYEQYF. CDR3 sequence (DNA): TGTGCCAGCAGCTTAGGACAGGGAGCCTACGAGCAGTACTTC.

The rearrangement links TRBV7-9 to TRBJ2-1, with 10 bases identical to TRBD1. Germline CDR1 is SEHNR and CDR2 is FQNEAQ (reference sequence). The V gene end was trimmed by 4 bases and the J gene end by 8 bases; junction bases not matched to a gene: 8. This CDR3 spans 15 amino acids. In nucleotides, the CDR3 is TGTGCCAGCAGCTCCCGGGGGACAGGGGTCGATGAGCAGTTCTTC. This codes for CASSSRGTGVDEQFF. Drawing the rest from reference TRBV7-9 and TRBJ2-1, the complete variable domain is DTGVSQNPRHKITKRGQNVTFRCDPISEHNRLYWYRQTLGQGPEFLTYFQNEAQLEKSRLLSDRFSAERPKGSFSTLEIQRTEQGDSAMYLCASSSRGTGVDEQFFGPGTRLTVL.

As DNA, the CDR3 is TGTGCCAGCAGCTTGGTCCAGGAAAAAGCTTTCTTT. Translated, it gives CASSLVQEKAFF. The V gene is TRBV5-4, the J gene TRBJ1-1; D is undetermined. The CDR3 totals 12 residues. V lost 0 bases and J lost 9, with 9 bases in between. Germline CDR1 and CDR2: SGHNT and YYREEE (reference sequence). The complete variable domain, with remaining parts taken from reference TRBV5-4 and TRBJ1-1, reads ETGVTQSPTHLIKTRGQQVTLRCSSQSGHNTVSWYQQALGQGPQFIFQYYREEENGRGNFPPRFSGLQFPNYSSELNVNALELDDSALYLCASSLVQEKAFFGQGTRLTVV.

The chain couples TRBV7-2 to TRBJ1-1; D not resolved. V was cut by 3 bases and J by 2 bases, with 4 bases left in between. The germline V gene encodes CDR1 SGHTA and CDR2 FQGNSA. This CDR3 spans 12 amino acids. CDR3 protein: CASSFSNTEAFF. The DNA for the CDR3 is TGTGCCAGCAGCTTTAGTAACACTGAAGCTTTCTTT.

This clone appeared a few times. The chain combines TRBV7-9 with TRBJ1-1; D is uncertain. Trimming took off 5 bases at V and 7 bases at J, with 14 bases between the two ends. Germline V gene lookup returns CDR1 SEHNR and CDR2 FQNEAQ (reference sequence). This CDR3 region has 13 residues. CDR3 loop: CASSINSADEAFF. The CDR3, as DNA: TGTGCCAGCAGCATAAATTCGGCGGATGAAGCTTTCTTT.

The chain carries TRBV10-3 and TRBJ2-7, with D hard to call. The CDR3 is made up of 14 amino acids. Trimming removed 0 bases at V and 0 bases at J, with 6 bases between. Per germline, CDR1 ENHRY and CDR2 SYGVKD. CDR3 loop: CAISESFVSYEQYF. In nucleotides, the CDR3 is TGTGCCATCAGTGAGTCTTTTGTCTCCTACGAGCAGTACTTC.